Below are 5 T cell receptor beta chains sequenced from a single sample in a study of radiation and T cells in renal cell carcinoma. The treatment denotes: treatment-naive control, cytoreductive nephrectomy. Method: immunoSEQ multiplex PCR; TCRdb's copy keeps in-frame clones and lacks some. Of about 16,000 clones listed, roughly 57% were seen once; the top ten hold roughly 10%. The material was tumor tissue, obtained from a patient whose treatment was nephrectomy without radiotherapy. These receptors all stem from a man aged 35 to 55 with renal cell carcinoma.

The chain employs TRBV5-1 and TRBJ1-2; 8 bases match TRBD1. The CDR3 spans 16 residues. Germline CDR1 and CDR2: SGHRS and YFSETQ. J lost 1 base, V lost 3 bases, and 8 bases had no gene match. This CDR3 is CASSYATGEGNYGYTF. The DNA of the CDR3 is TGCGCCAGCAGCTATGCGACAGGGGAGGGTAACTATGGCTACACCTTC.

The chain employs TRBV11-2 and TRBJ2-2; 8 bases agree with TRBD2. The CDR3 has 18 residues. Germline loops: CDR1 SGHAT, CDR2 FQNNGV. J gave up 7 bases and V 1 base, and 14 bases lay outside the gene matches. This chain's CDR3 is CASSLVAGGALEGGELFF. The CDR3 DNA reads as TGTGCCAGCAGCTTAGTTGCGGGGGGCGCCCTCGAGGGCGGGGAGCTGTTTTTT.

The chain links TRBV6-1 to TRBJ2-7, with 7 bases that match TRBD1. Germline assignment: CDR1 MNHNS and CDR2 SASEGT. The ends lost 6 bases at V and 9 bases at J; junction bases unmatched: 8. This CDR3 region has 12 residues. CDR3 bases: TGTGCCAGCAGCTTGACAGGGCTTTCGCAGTACTTC. Amino acids: CASSLTGLSQYF.

This clone has only a few counts. The V call is TRBV5-8, the J call TRBJ1-6, with 7 bases aligning to TRBD1. This CDR3 contains 15 residues. The germline V gene encodes CDR1 SGHTS and CDR2 YDEGEE. The ends lost 2 bases at V and 5 bases at J; junction bases unmatched: 4. CDR3 bases: TGTGCCAGCAGCTTTGGGACAGAAAATAATTCACCCCTCCACTTT. As protein: CASSFGTENNSPLHF.

The CDR3 coding sequence is TGTGCCAGCAGCACCGACGGACGCTACGAGCAGTACTTC. Its protein is CASSTDGRYEQYF. The chain links TRBV4-2 to TRBJ2-7; D uncertain. Germline values: CDR1 LGHNA, CDR2 YNFKEQ. This CDR3 has 13 residues. Trimming shortened V by 5 bases and J by 3 bases, and 11 bases separated the two germline ends.